This T cell receptor beta chain was sequenced during a study of T-cell memory formation after mild COVID-19. The length of the CDR3 is 15 residues. Germline CDR1 is SGHTA and CDR2 is FQGNSA. V lost 10 bases to trimming and J lost 2 bases; unmatched junction nucleotides: 9. One entry per CDR3 protein results from TCRdb running MiXCR on the 5' RACE reads. The data show about 340,000 distinct CDR3 sequences, approximately 16% seen once. The sequence derives from a man between 18 and 29 years old who had mild COVID-19 (a few samples of this study predate the infection). Cell type and time point are not known. The sample was PBMCs or a T cell subset sorted from them (not recorded which). V is TRBV7-2 and J is TRBJ2-5, with TRBD2 matching 11 bases. The CDR3 DNA follows: TGTGCCACTCTCATTAGCGGGGGGGTTCAAGAGACCCAGTACTTC. This encodes CATLISGGVQETQYF.